This passage covers 17 T cell receptor beta chains from one sample sequenced in a study of CD8+CD57+ T cells in acquired aplastic anemia. Genomic DNA, serving as template, underwent TCR beta VDJ and CDR3 profiling. TCRdb called the reads again in MiXCR, with one record for every CDR3 protein. The repertoire has about 110,000 distinct CDR3 sequences, roughly 50% of them found once; the top ten carry about a third. The sequencing input was sorted CD4+, CD8+, or CD8+CD57+ T cells (not recorded which) from PBMCs. The receptors originated from a human donor in good health, serving as a control.

In this sample, this clonotype turned up many times. This rearrangement joins TRBV6-2 or TRBV6-3 to TRBJ2-3; D not resolved. The V end was cut by 2 bases, the J end by 6 bases, with 6 bases between. Germline V gene sequence: CDR1 MNHEY, CDR2 SVGEGT. CDR3 length: 12 residues. The CDR3 coding sequence is TGTGCCAGCAGTTACCCTCCCGATACGCAGTATTTT. Translated, it gives CASSYPPDTQYF.

The gene calls are TRBV2 and TRBJ1-2; 7 positions agree with TRBD1. CDR1 and CDR2 (germline): SNHLY, FYNNEI. V lost 6 bases and J lost 1; bases outside the gene matches: 5. The CDR3 is made up of 14 amino acids. The CDR3 sequence is CASRAGTDNYGYTF. The CDR3 DNA is TGTGCCAGCAGGGCCGGGACAGATAACTATGGCTACACCTTC. Full variable domain (remainder filled in from reference TRBV2 and TRBJ1-2): EPEVTQTPSHQVTQMGQEVILRCVPISNHLYFYWYRQILGQKVEFLVSFYNNEISEKSEIFDDQFSVERPDGSNFTLKIRSTKLEDSAMYFCASRAGTDNYGYTFGSGTRLTVV.

Many counts were recorded for this clonotype. The chain recombines TRBV6-5 with TRBJ2-7, with TRBD1 matching 8 bases. Germline V CDR1 and CDR2: MNHEY, SVGAGI. The CDR3 has 14 amino acids. J gave up 3 bases and V 4 bases, and 5 bases lay outside the gene matches. In DNA, the CDR3 is TGTGCCAGCAGTTTCGCCGACAGGGGCTACGAGCAGTACTTC. Its translation is CASSFADRGYEQYF.

Concerning this clonotype: A read error may be the cause here, since a much bigger clone is one base away. The chain recombines TRBV5-6 with TRBJ1-1, with 7 bases aligning to TRBD1. Germline V lookup: CDR1 SGHDT, CDR2 YYEEEE. The CDR3 consists of 17 residues. The CDR3 DNA reads TGTGCCAGCAGCTTGTTAGGTACAGGGGATATGAACACTGAAGCTCTCTTT. Its translation is CASSLLGTGDMNTEALF.

The V and J genes are TRBV10-3 and TRBJ2-1; 8 bases are a match to TRBD1. The CDR3 totals 12 residues. Losses at the gene ends were 5 bases for V and 10 bases for J; bases not matched to a gene: 4. Germline V gene sequence: CDR1 ENHRY, CDR2 SYGVKD. The CDR3 coding sequence is TGTGCCATCAGTCCAGGGGGCCGGGAGCAGTTCTTC. Its protein is CAISPGGREQFF.

In regard to this clonotype: A much larger clone lies a single base off, so this may be a read error. This CDR3 fails to terminate in the conserved phenylalanine or tryptophan, so it likely reflects a read error. The CDR3 nucleotides read TGTGCCAGCAGTTACTCAACAGGGGGCGCAGGAGGCTACACCCTC. Translated: CASSYSTGGAGGYTL. The V and J genes are TRBV6-5 and TRBJ1-2, with 9 bases aligning to TRBD1. Unmatched junction bases numbered 7, after V lost 0 bases and J lost 8 bases. The CDR3 length is 15 residues. CDR1 MNHEY and CDR2 SVGAGI come from the germline V gene.

The V and J genes are TRBV15 and TRBJ1-5; D not certain. Germline CDR1 is LNHNV and CDR2 is YYDKDF (reference sequence). This CDR3 is 15 amino acids long. With 6 bases removed from V and 2 bases from J, the gap between germline ends came to 14 bases. CDR3 in DNA: TGTGCCACCAGTCCGACCGTAGAGGGCAATCAGCCCCAGCATTTT. Its translation: CATSPTVEGNQPQHF. The full variable domain, completed using reference TRBV15 and TRBJ1-5, is DAMVIQNPRYQVTQFGKPVTLSCSQTLNHNVMYWYQQKSSQAPKLLFHYYDKDFNNEADTPDNFQSRRPNTSFCFLDIRSPGLGDTAMYLCATSPTVEGNQPQHFGDGTRLSIL.

The rearrangement joins TRBV10-3 to TRBJ1-2; 12 bases match TRBD1. The CDR3 spans 15 residues. Trimming removed 5 bases from V and 8 bases from J; junction bases left unmatched: 9. Per germline, CDR1 ENHRY and CDR2 SYGVKD. The CDR3: CAISRAGTGGKGYTF. The DNA of the CDR3 is TGTGCCATCAGTAGAGCCGGGACAGGGGGCAAGGGCTACACCTTC.

The rearrangement joins TRBV2 to TRBJ2-5; D not certain. V gave up 6 bases and J gave up 5 bases, with 16 bases separating them. Germline V gene data show CDR1 as SNHLY and CDR2 as FYNNEI. There are 14 residues in the CDR3. The CDR3 bases are TGTGCCAGCAGAATACAAGGTAGTAAGGAGACCCAGTACTTC. It specifies CASRIQGSKETQYF.

This clonotype was seen only a few times. V is TRBV2 and J is TRBJ2-1, with D unclear. The closer fit of TRBJ2-3 to the DNA end suggests the J call may be wrong. Germline values: CDR1 SNHLY, CDR2 FYNNEI. This CDR3 is built from 15 residues. In DNA form, the CDR3 reads TGTGCCAGCAGCGACGGCTTAAACTCCTACAATGAGCAGTATTTT. It translates to CASSDGLNSYNEQYF.

The chain combines TRBV10-3 with TRBJ2-7; weak D call: TRBD2 (6 bases). Trimming took off 3 bases at V and 4 bases at J, with 7 bases between the two ends. The CDR3 covers 12 residues. Germline CDR1 is ENHRY and CDR2 is SYGVKD. CDR3 nucleotides: TGTGCCATCAGTGACCTAGCGTACGAGCAGTACTTC. It encodes CAISDLAYEQYF.

The chain couples TRBV2 to TRBJ2-7, with 9 bases aligning to TRBD1. This CDR3 region has 14 residues. CDR1 and CDR2 (germline): SNHLY, FYNNEI. V trimming: 7 bases; J trimming: 2 bases; junction bases outside the gene matches: 6. CDR3 amino acids: CASNLDRGPYEQYF. CDR3 coding DNA: TGTGCCAGCAATCTGGACAGGGGACCCTACGAGCAGTACTTC.

The chain combines TRBV5-4 with TRBJ2-3; D remains ambiguous. CDR1 and CDR2 from the germline V gene are SGHNT and YYREEE (reference sequence). V was clipped by 4 bases and J by 0 bases, with 9 bases between them. The CDR3 has 14 amino acids. In DNA, the CDR3 is TGTGCCAGCAGCGTAGACCCTAGCACAGATACGCAGTATTTT. It encodes CASSVDPSTDTQYF. The entire variable domain, with the rest obtained from reference TRBV5-4 and TRBJ2-3, is as follows: ETGVTQSPTHLIKTRGQQVTLRCSSQSGHNTVSWYQQALGQGPQFIFQYYREEENGRGNFPPRFSGLQFPNYSSELNVNALELDDSALYLCASSVDPSTDTQYFGPGTRLTVL.

V gene TRBV10-2 combines with J gene TRBJ1-2; D is possibly TRBD1 (5 bases). V was shortened by 8 bases and J by 6 bases, with 13 bases between the two germline ends. Per germline, CDR1 WSHSY and CDR2 SAAADI. The CDR3 spans 12 residues. CDR3 in DNA: TGCGCCAGCTCGGGGAGGGGAGATGGCTACACCTTC. It encodes CASSGRGDGYTF.

In its sample, this clonotype was seen many times. This rearrangement joins TRBV9 to TRBJ2-6, with D unclear. The length of the CDR3 is 16 residues. The ends were cut back, 0 bases at V and 0 bases at J, with 7 bases in the middle. The germline V gene has CDR1 SGDLS and CDR2 YYNGEE. CDR3 loop: CASSVAGNSGANVLTF. The CDR3 nucleotides read TGTGCCAGCAGCGTAGCCGGCAACTCTGGGGCCAACGTCCTGACTTTC. Variable domain in full (rest from reference TRBV9 and TRBJ2-6): DSGVTQTPKHLITATGQRVTLRCSPRSGDLSVYWYQQSLDQGLQFLIQYYNGEERAKGNILERFSAQQFPDLHSELNLSSLELGDSALYFCASSVAGNSGANVLTFGAGSRLTVL.

This chain uses TRBV10-3 with TRBJ1-1, with a weak D call TRBD1 (5 bases). This CDR3 contains 14 residues. V was pared by 0 bases and J by 3 bases, with 8 bases between. Germline V CDR1 and CDR2: ENHRY, SYGVKD. CDR3 DNA sequence: TGTGCCATCAGTGAGTCGGGGCAACACACTGAAGCTTTCTTT. Encoded protein: CAISESGQHTEAFF.

This clonotype has a handful of counts. V and J are TRBV7-8 and TRBJ2-7; 8 bases align to TRBD1. CDR1 and CDR2 from the germline V gene are SGHVS and FQNEAQ. CDR3 length: 15 residues. Trimming removed 2 bases from V and 3 bases from J; junction bases left unmatched: 6. CDR3: CASSLSSGQGYEQYF. In nucleotides, the CDR3 is TGTGCCAGCAGCTTATCGAGCGGACAGGGCTACGAGCAGTACTTC.